The T cell receptor (beta chain) under discussion was sequenced for a study of control samples from healthy donors and cancer patients (dated by TCRdb to the early 2020s). As concerns this clone: Its antigen is currently not known. Qualities for individual bases were not recorded, and no much larger clone is one base off.

Receptor libraries were prepared by the immunoSEQ multiplex PCR assay. Drawn from immuneACCESS, this table holds only the in-frame rearrangements with V and J called that TCRdb kept. Clones are partly lost; checked studies trace under half to an unresolved V gene and leave the rest unexplained. This sample is represented by about 130,000 clones; about 91% of them were singletons. Of the sample, around 8.9% falls within the top ten clones. V drops 1 base and J drops 0 bases, leaving 13 bases in between. The germline V gene gives CDR1 as SGHRS and CDR2 as YFSETQ. From the cysteine up to the phenylalanine, the CDR3 has a length of 16 residues. Solely the CDR3 DNA is kept, with 48 bases framed from the first base.

This clonotype originated in a man aged 18 to 30 in good health. The sequence is built from TRBV5-1 and TRBJ1-1; TRBD1 might be the D gene, on 5 matching bases. The sequenced sample was blood. This receptor has the CDR3 CASSLIGGSVNTEAFF. At the DNA level, the sequence is TGCGCCAGCAGCTTGATTGGGGGGAGTGTGAACACTGAAGCTTTCTTT.